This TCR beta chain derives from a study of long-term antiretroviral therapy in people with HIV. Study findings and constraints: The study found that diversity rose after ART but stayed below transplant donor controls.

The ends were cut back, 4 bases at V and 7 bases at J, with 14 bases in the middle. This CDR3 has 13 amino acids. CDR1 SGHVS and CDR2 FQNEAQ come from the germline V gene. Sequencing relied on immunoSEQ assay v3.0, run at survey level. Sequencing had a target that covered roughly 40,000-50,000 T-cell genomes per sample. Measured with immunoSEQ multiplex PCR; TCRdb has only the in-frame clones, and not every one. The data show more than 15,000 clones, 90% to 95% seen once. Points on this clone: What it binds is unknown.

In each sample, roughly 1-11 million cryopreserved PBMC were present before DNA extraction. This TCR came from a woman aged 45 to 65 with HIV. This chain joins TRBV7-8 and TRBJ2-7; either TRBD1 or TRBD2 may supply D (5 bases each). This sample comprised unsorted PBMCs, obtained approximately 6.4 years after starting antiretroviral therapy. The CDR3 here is CASSSNRDREQYF. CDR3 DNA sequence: TGTGCCAGCAGCTCCAACCGGGACCGAGAGCAGTACTTC.